One and the same sample provided the 11 T cell receptor beta chains below, sequenced in a study of T cells and Merkel cell carcinoma outcomes. TCRdb's copy holds only in-frame clones and misses some; the assay was immunoSEQ multiplex PCR. Of 15,000 or so clones in the sample, 87% were seen once. Input material: tumor tissue from Merkel cell carcinoma. These receptor sequences come from a human donor with Merkel cell carcinoma.

The chain combines TRBV27 with TRBJ2-1; the D is unclear. V was shortened by 4 bases and J by 6 bases, with 16 bases between the two germline ends. Germline CDR1 and CDR2: MNHEY and SMNVEV (reference sequence). This CDR3 has 15 residues. CDR3 region: CASSSTGSPGNEQFF. The CDR3 DNA reads as TGTGCCAGCAGTTCGACCGGGTCCCCCGGCAATGAGCAGTTCTTC.

This chain joins TRBV30 and TRBJ2-7; possibly TRBD1 or TRBD2 for D (6 bases each). Trimming cost V 0 bases and J 7 bases, with 10 bases left between them. Germline assignment: CDR1 GTSNPN and CDR2 SVGIG (reference sequence). The CDR3 contains 12 residues. The CDR3 loop reads CAWSVRRGEQYF. CDR3 in DNA: TGTGCCTGGAGTGTACGGAGGGGGGAGCAGTACTTC. The entire variable domain, with the rest obtained from reference TRBV30 and TRBJ2-7, is as follows: SQTIHQWPATLVQPVGSPLSLECTVEGTSNPNLYWYRQAAGRGLQLLFYSVGIGQISSEVPQNLSASRPQDRQFILSSKKLLLSDSGFYLCAWSVRRGEQYFGPGTRLTVT.

CDR3 DNA sequence: TGTGCCAGCAGCGTACTAGCGCACACCGGGGAGCTGTTTTTT. The encoded protein is CASSVLAHTGELFF. This chain links TRBV9 with TRBJ2-2, with D possibly TRBD2 on 6 matching bases. From germline, CDR1 is SGDLS and CDR2 YYNGEE. The CDR3 is 14 residues long. The V gene lost 1 base and the J gene lost 3 bases, with 7 bases spanning the gap. Filled out from reference TRBV9 and TRBJ2-2, the complete variable domain reads DSGVTQTPKHLITATGQRVTLRCSPRSGDLSVYWYQQSLDQGLQFLIQYYNGEERAKGNILERFSAQQFPDLHSELNLSSLELGDSALYFCASSVLAHTGELFFGEGSRLTVL.

The chain recombines TRBV9 with TRBJ2-3; D gene uncertain. Per the germline V gene, CDR1 is SGDLS and CDR2 is YYNGEE. The CDR3 totals 15 residues. V lost 4 bases and J lost 5, with 17 bases in between. CDR3 sequence: CASSPEMVGKDTQYF. CDR3 nucleotides: TGTGCCAGCAGCCCCGAGATGGTGGGGAAAGATACGCAGTATTTT.

In its sample, this clone was seen once. The rearrangement uses TRBV9 and TRBJ2-3; D perhaps matches TRBD1 (6 bases). The CDR3 has 16 amino acids. V was cut by 6 bases and J by 1 base, with 18 bases left in between. Per the germline V gene, CDR1 is SGDLS and CDR2 is YYNGEE. In DNA form, the CDR3 reads TGTGCCAGCACCTTAGGGGGAGTGACTGGCACAGATACGCAGTATTTT. Amino acids: CASTLGGVTGTDTQYF.

The V and J genes are TRBV5-6 and TRBJ2-7, with a possible D match to TRBD2 (5 bases). The CDR3 consists of 12 residues. V was clipped by 2 bases and J by 3 bases, with 6 bases between them. Germline V gene data show CDR1 as SGHDT and CDR2 as YYEEEE. CDR3 sequence reads: CASSFDYYEQYF. CDR3 bases: TGTGCCAGCAGCTTTGACTACTACGAGCAGTACTTC.

V is TRBV5-1 and J is TRBJ2-3, with 9 bases fitting TRBD1. This CDR3 has 16 residues. The germline V gene has CDR1 SGHRS and CDR2 YFSETQ. V lost 4 bases, J lost 1 base, and 7 bases stayed unmatched. CDR3 residues: CASSGGTGLGTDTQYF. The CDR3 DNA reads TGCGCCAGCAGCGGAGGGACAGGGCTGGGCACAGATACGCAGTATTTT.

This rearrangement joins TRBV6-5 to TRBJ1-5; D is perhaps TRBD1 (6 bases). Germline V CDR1 and CDR2: MNHEY, SVGAGI. This CDR3 is 14 amino acids long. The V end was cut by 6 bases, the J end by 4 bases, with 13 bases between. This CDR3 is CASSPYRANQPQHF. Written as DNA, the CDR3 is TGTGCCAGCAGCCCCTACAGGGCAAATCAGCCCCAGCATTTT.

As regards this clone: Other DNA sequences from this sample encode an identical CDR3 as well. The chain links TRBV18 to TRBJ1-5; D possibly corresponds to TRBD1 (5 bases). This CDR3 is built from 13 residues. Looked up from germline, CDR1 is KGHSH and CDR2 is LQKENI. V was trimmed by 3 bases and J by 5 bases, leaving 8 bases between them. The CDR3 sequence is CASSPGAYQPQHF. In DNA form, the CDR3 reads TGTGCCAGCTCACCTGGGGCATATCAGCCCCAGCATTTT.

The chain is built from TRBV29-1 and TRBJ1-1, with D possibly TRBD1 on 5 matching bases. The CDR3 totals 13 residues. Germline-derived CDR1 and CDR2 are SQVTM and ANQGSEA. Trimming took off 7 bases at V and 2 bases at J, with 14 bases between the two ends. CDR3 sequence (DNA): TGCAGCGCGGAGCAGGGCTCCAACACTGAAGCTTTCTTT. It is translated as CSAEQGSNTEAFF.

This rearrangement joins TRBV29-1 to TRBJ1-2; D possibly corresponds to TRBD1 (5 bases). Germline-derived CDR1 and CDR2 are SQVTM and ANQGSEA. V dropped 6 bases and J dropped 2 bases, with 13 bases sitting between them. The CDR3 extends over 13 amino acids. Here the CDR3 DNA reads TGCAGCGTCCGCGAGGAGGGGAACTATGGCTACACCTTC. Amino acids: CSVREEGNYGYTF.